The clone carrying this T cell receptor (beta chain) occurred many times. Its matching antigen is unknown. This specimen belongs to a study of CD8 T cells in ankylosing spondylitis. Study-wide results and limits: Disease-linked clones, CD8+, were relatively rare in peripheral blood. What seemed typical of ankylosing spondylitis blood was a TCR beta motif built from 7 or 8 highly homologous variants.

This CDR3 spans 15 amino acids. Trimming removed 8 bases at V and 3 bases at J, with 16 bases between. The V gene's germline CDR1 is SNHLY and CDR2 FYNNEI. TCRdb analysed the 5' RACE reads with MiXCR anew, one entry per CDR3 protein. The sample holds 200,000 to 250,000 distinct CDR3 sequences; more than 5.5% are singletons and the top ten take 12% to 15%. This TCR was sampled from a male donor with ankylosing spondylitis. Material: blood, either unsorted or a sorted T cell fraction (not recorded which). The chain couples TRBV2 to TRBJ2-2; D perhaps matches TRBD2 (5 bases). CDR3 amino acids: CASSLHIGDTGELFF. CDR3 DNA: TGTGCCAGCTCCCTGCACATCGGGGACACCGGGGAGCTGTTTTTT.